This TCR beta chain was sequenced in a study of shared clonotypes between healthy human individuals. Overall study: A donor's plate count was three for CD4 naive and three for CD4 memory; CD8 naive had two and CD8 memory one.

Germline CDR1 reads MDHEN; CDR2 reads SYDVKM. The CDR3 has 13 residues. V lost 11 bases to trimming and J lost 0 bases, with 10 bases between them. Study conclusions and caveats: Among non-shared clonotypes, generation probabilities were lower than among those shared by all four donors. A generally larger estimated richness was seen in naive subsets than in memory subsets.

CD45RO+ cells plus CCR7-negative CD45RA+ TemRA cells formed CD8 memory. The protocol was immunoSEQ multiplex PCR, while the TCRdb copy is restricted to in-frame clones and leaves out a portion. The sample includes about 380,000 clones, about 96% of them seen just once. Note on this clone: Antigen specificity is unknown.

This sequence joins TRBV28 and TRBJ2-2; D not resolved. This clonotype was sampled from a man aged 30 to 39 in good health. The specimen sequenced was memory CD8+ T cells sorted from blood. The subset is: CD45RO+ cells pooled with CCR7-negative TemRA cells. The CDR3 protein is CAARASNTGELFF. The CDR3 DNA is TGTGCCGCCCGGGCCTCGAACACCGGGGAGCTGTTTTTT.